These 17 T cell receptor beta chains originate from one sample sequenced in a study of blood T cells in healthy people across ages. Primed by a sample-barcoded 5' primer and a J-beta primer mix, a second PCR proceeded for about 6 to 12 cycles. TCRdb called the 5' RACE reads again in MiXCR, with one record for every CDR3 protein. The sample contains more than 700,000 distinct CDR3 sequences, 46% of which appear only once. Specimen: blood. The origin of the receptors is a man of 80 years or more in good health.

This clonotype was counted between two and nine times. The rearrangement uses TRBV20-1 and TRBJ2-1, with 10 bases fitting TRBD1. The V gene end was trimmed by 6 bases and the J gene end by 4 bases; junction bases not matched to a gene: 6. This CDR3 contains 14 residues. Germline CDR1 is DFQATT and CDR2 is SNEGSKA (reference sequence). The DNA for the CDR3 is TGCAGTGCCTCGGGGGACAGGGGTTACAATGAGCAGTTCTTC. Residues: CSASGDRGYNEQFF.

This clonotype was seen ten or more times. J is TRBJ2-3 and V is TRBV10-3, with D uncertain. The CDR3 contains 13 residues. The V gene lost 5 bases and the J gene lost 4 bases, with 10 bases spanning the gap. Per the germline V gene, CDR1 is ENHRY and CDR2 is SYGVKD. The CDR3 bases are TGTGCCATCAGTCAATCGCCGGCAGATACGCAGTATTTT. This sequence encodes CAISQSPADTQYF.

This chain joins TRBV4-1 and TRBJ2-1; 7 bases match TRBD2. Trimming removed 0 bases from V and 2 bases from J; junction bases left unmatched: 10. From germline, CDR1 is MGHRA and CDR2 YSYEKL. The CDR3 spans 18 residues. The CDR3 nucleotides are TGCGCCAGCAGCCAAGACCGGACATCTAGCGGCACCTACAATGAGCAGTTCTTC. Translated, it gives CASSQDRTSSGTYNEQFF.

This clonotype showed up just a few times. The rearrangement links TRBV11-2 to TRBJ2-5; 11 bases are a match to TRBD2. Judging by the DNA end, TRBJ2-7 fits better; the J call may be wrong. Germline V gene sequence: CDR1 SGHAT, CDR2 FQNNGV. The CDR3 contains 16 residues. The CDR3 sequence: CASSLLTSGTTHEQYF. The CDR3 nucleotides read TGTGCCAGCAGCTTACTGACTAGCGGGACAACCCACGAGCAGTACTTC.

This clonotype was counted a few times. The chain couples TRBV20-1 to TRBJ2-5; 10 positions match TRBD2. The CDR3 runs to 15 residues. V was clipped by 5 bases and J by 5 bases; unmatched bases: 11. CDR1 is DFQATT and CDR2 is SNEGSKA in the germline V gene (reference sequence). CDR3 region: CSALGLAGVPETQYF. CDR3 nucleotides: TGCAGTGCTCTGGGGCTAGCGGGAGTCCCGGAGACCCAGTACTTC.

The V call is TRBV4-3, the J call TRBJ2-7, with 7 nucleotides matching TRBD2. The CDR3 covers 14 residues. Germline lookup yields CDR1 LGHNA and CDR2 YSLEER. Losses at the gene ends were 4 bases for V and 6 bases for J; bases not matched to a gene: 9. The CDR3 protein is CASSPLAGPGEQYF. CDR3 sequence (DNA): TGCGCCAGCAGCCCGTTAGCGGGCCCCGGCGAGCAGTACTTC.

In its sample, this clonotype was seen a few times. V usage is TRBV6-2 or TRBV6-3 and J usage is TRBJ2-1; 9 bases align to TRBD2. This CDR3 spans 20 amino acids. J gave up 0 bases and V 2 bases, and 14 bases lay outside the gene matches. In germline, CDR1 is MNHEY, CDR2 SVGEGT. The CDR3 DNA sequence: TGTGCCAGCAGTTACCCGTCGGTAGCGGGAGTCCCGAGCTCCTACAATGAGCAGTTCTTC. Translation: CASSYPSVAGVPSSYNEQFF.

V and J are TRBV6-5 and TRBJ2-3; the D is unclear. This CDR3 is built from 14 residues. The V end lost 0 bases, the J end lost 6 bases, and 10 bases lay between the germline ends. The germline gives CDR1 MNHEY, CDR2 SVGAGI. CDR3 DNA sequence: TGTGCCAGCAGTTACTCGGACCCCCGTGATACGCAGTATTTT. Translating gives CASSYSDPRDTQYF.

Comment on this clonotype: A read error may produce the germline difference seen at one junction end. The chain recombines TRBV5-1 with TRBJ1-1; 9 bases align to TRBD1. Per germline, CDR1 SGHRS and CDR2 YFSETQ. This CDR3 is 14 amino acids long. The CDR3 protein is CASSFSRTGAEAFF. CDR3 sequence (DNA): TGCGCCAGCAGCTTCAGCAGGACAGGGGCTGAGGCTTTCTTT.

This clonotype was counted at least ten times. The chain recombines TRBV7-2 with TRBJ2-1; 10 bases are a match to TRBD1. The CDR3 runs 15 residues. Germline-derived CDR1 and CDR2 are SGHTA and FQGNSA. V gave up 4 bases and J gave up 7 bases; unmatched junction bases: 7. The CDR3 DNA reads as TGTGCCAGCAGCTCGACAGGGGGCAATGGAAATGAGCAGTTCTTC. It yields the protein CASSSTGGNGNEQFF.

There are a few counts of this clonotype. The J gene is TRBJ2-7, the V gene TRBV28; D might be TRBD2 (6 bases). The CDR3 totals 18 residues. V was cut by 4 bases and J by 3 bases, with 25 bases left in between. In germline, CDR1 is MDHEN, CDR2 SYDVKM. CDR3 protein: CASSSYSRGGGSNYEQYF. The CDR3 bases are TGTGCCAGCAGTTCCTACTCCCGGGGAGGAGGATCAAACTACGAGCAGTACTTC.

The V gene is TRBV15, the J gene TRBJ1-2; D gene ambiguous. CDR1 LNHNV and CDR2 YYDKDF come from the germline V gene (reference sequence). The CDR3 sequence is 13 residues long. Trimming stripped 0 bases from V and 8 bases from J, with 10 bases between. The CDR3 DNA reads TGTGCCACCAGCAGAGACCGAAACTTCGGCTACACCTTC. It codes for CATSRDRNFGYTF.

This clonotype was observed a few times. The rearrangement uses TRBV27 and TRBJ1-4, with unresolved D. CDR1 is MNHEY, CDR2 SMNVEV, per germline (reference sequence). The CDR3 sequence is 14 residues long. Trimming took off 3 bases at V and 6 bases at J, with 11 bases between the two ends. CDR3 amino acids: CASSLLQRDEKLFF. In DNA, the CDR3 is TGTGCCAGCAGTTTGCTACAAAGGGATGAAAAACTGTTTTTT.

V usage is TRBV5-1 and J usage is TRBJ1-2; 9 bases match TRBD1. The CDR3 has 16 residues. Unmatched junction bases numbered 8, after V lost 4 bases and J lost 1 base. CDR1 is SGHRS and CDR2 is YFSETQ in the germline V gene. The DNA of the CDR3 is TGCGCCAGCAGCGTATCAATGGGACAGGGTAACTATGGCTACACCTTC. It codes for CASSVSMGQGNYGYTF.

The chain carries TRBV4-3 and TRBJ2-3; 8 bases match TRBD2. Germline CDR1 reads LGHNA; CDR2 reads YSLEER. The CDR3 has 17 amino acids. Trimming cost V 0 bases and J 1 base; bases outside gene matches: 6. The CDR3 loop is CASSQEWTSSCTDTQYF. The CDR3 coding sequence is TGCGCCAGCAGCCAAGAATGGACTAGCTCCTGCACAGATACGCAGTATTTT.

Concerning this clonotype: A much larger clone sits a single nucleotide away, making a read error possible. The V and J genes are TRBV12-3 or TRBV12-4 and TRBJ2-1; perhaps TRBD2 as D (5 bases). This CDR3 region has 12 residues. The V and J ends lost 5 bases and 13 bases respectively, with 15 bases between them. CDR3 in amino acids: CASSRSRETQFF. As DNA, the CDR3 is TGTGCCAGCAGTAGAAGTAGGGAGACCCAGTTCTTC.

V is TRBV9 and J is TRBJ2-1; 11 bases are shared with TRBD2. The CDR3 extends over 16 amino acids. The J segment lost 4 bases and the V segment lost 3 bases, leaving 6 bases of the junction unmatched. Germline assignment: CDR1 SGDLS and CDR2 YYNGEE. For the CDR3, the DNA is TGTGCCAGCAGCGCTCGAGGGACTAGCGGTTACAATGAGCAGTTCTTC. It translates to CASSARGTSGYNEQFF. Using reference TRBV9 and TRBJ2-1 for the parts outside the CDR3, the full variable domain is DSGVTQTPKHLITATGQRVTLRCSPRSGDLSVYWYQQSLDQGLQFLIQYYNGEERAKGNILERFSAQQFPDLHSELNLSSLELGDSALYFCASSARGTSGYNEQFFGPGTRLTVL.